This TCR beta chain was recovered during a study of cytomegalovirus exposure and HLA in healthy donors. With respect to this clone: Its antigen is unknown.

V was clipped by 4 bases and J by 6 bases; unmatched bases: 1. The CDR3 extends over 14 amino acids. Per germline, CDR1 SGHTA and CDR2 FQGNSA. The PCR had 60 Vbeta and 13 Jbeta primers. The data were produced by immunoSEQ multiplex PCR, yet TCRdb's version contains in-frame clones alone and is incomplete. Of around 110,000 clones listed, 70% to 85% were seen once; the top ten hold 3% to 4.5%. General study points: TRBV6-2, TRBV6-3 and other indistinguishable V segments were excluded. Only CMV serostatus was available as immune exposure information. Among the most significant clusters, several appeared linked to common viral pathogens in a later analysis.

Donors consisted of healthy bone marrow donors. The receptor was derived from a man in his sixties in good health and CMV-seronegative. The specimen was PBMCs. The V call is TRBV7-2, the J call TRBJ1-4; 11 positions match TRBD1. CDR3 sequence reads: CASSWTGGDEKLFF. The CDR3 DNA sequence: TGTGCCAGCAGCTGGACAGGGGGCGATGAAAAACTGTTTTTT. Full variable domain (remainder filled in from reference TRBV7-2 and TRBJ1-4): GAGVSQSPSNKVTEKGKDVELRCDPISGHTALYWYRQSLGQGLEFLIYFQGNSAPDKSGLPSDRFSAERTGGSVSTLTIQRTQQEDSAVYLCASSWTGGDEKLFFGSGTQLSVL.